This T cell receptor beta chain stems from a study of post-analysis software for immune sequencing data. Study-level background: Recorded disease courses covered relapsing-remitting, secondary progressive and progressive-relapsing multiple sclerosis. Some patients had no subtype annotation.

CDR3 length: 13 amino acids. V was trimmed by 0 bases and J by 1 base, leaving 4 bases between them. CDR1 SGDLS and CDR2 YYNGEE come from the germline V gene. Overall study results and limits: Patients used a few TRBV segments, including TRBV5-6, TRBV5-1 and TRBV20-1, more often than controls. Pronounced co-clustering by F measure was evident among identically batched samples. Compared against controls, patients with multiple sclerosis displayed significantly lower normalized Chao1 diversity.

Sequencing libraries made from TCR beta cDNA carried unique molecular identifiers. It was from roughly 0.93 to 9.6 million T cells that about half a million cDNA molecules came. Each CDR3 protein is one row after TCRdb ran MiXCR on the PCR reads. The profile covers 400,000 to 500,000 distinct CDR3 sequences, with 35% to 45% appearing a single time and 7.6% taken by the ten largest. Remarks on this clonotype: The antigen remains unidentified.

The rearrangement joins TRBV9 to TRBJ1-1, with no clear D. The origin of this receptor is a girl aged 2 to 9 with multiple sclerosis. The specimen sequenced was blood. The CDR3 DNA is TGTGCCAGCAGCGTAGTCGCGAACACTGAAGCTTTCTTT. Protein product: CASSVVANTEAFF.